The 19 T cell receptor beta chains below were found in one sample sequenced in a study of T cells in Graves' hyperthyroidism and ophthalmopathy. The source material, RNA transcripts, was used to amplify TCR beta CDR3 regions. A first-round RT-PCR of the TCR CDR3 used the HTBI primer set. Via MiXCR, TCRdb re-called the multiplex PCR reads, giving one row per CDR3 protein. The sample records fewer than 600,000 distinct CDR3 sequences, 13% to 15% being singletons. Sequences were obtained from blood. The receptors derive from a young woman with Graves' hyperthyroidism.

This clonotype showed up many times. This chain links TRBV27 with TRBJ2-2; 8 nucleotides match TRBD2. V was clipped by 4 bases and J by 1 base; unmatched bases: 5. Germline CDR1 reads MNHEY; CDR2 reads SMNVEV (reference sequence). The length of the CDR3 is 16 residues. The CDR3 nucleotides are TGTGCCAGCAGTTCCTTTAGCGGGAAGAACACCGGGGAGCTGTTTTTT. Translating gives CASSSFSGKNTGELFF.

The chain joins TRBV12-3 or TRBV12-4 to TRBJ2-1; TRBD2 aligns across 14 bases. The length of the CDR3 is 14 residues. V trimming: 9 bases; J trimming: 8 bases; junction bases outside the gene matches: 6. CDR3 bases: TGTGCCAGTGGGACTAGCGGGAGTAAAGATGAGCAGTTCTTC. This sequence encodes CASGTSGSKDEQFF.

The rearrangement uses TRBV2 and TRBJ2-1, with 12 bases identical to TRBD2. This CDR3 is 15 amino acids long. Looked up from germline, CDR1 is SNHLY and CDR2 is FYNNEI. Losses at the gene ends were 6 bases for V and 6 bases for J; bases not matched to a gene: 6. The CDR3 DNA reads TGTGCCAGCAGGCCGACTAGCGGGAGCGCCAATGAGCAGTTCTTC. Its protein is CASRPTSGSANEQFF.

This clonotype was found many times. The V and J genes are TRBV10-2 and TRBJ2-3, with a tentative D call TRBD1 (6 bases). CDR3 length equals 14 residues. Germline CDR1 is WSHSY and CDR2 is SAAADI. V gave up 0 bases and J gave up 6 bases, with 10 bases separating them. CDR3 region: CASSESWGHDTQYF. In DNA form, the CDR3 reads TGCGCCAGCAGTGAGTCCTGGGGGCATGATACGCAGTATTTT.

V and J are TRBV4-1 and TRBJ2-4; no clear D. CDR1 is MGHRA, CDR2 YSYEKL, per germline. Trimming removed 0 bases at V and 3 bases at J, with 9 bases between. The CDR3 is 15 residues long. The CDR3 here is CASSQDVQVKNIQYF. The CDR3 bases are TGCGCCAGCAGCCAAGATGTGCAGGTCAAAAACATTCAGTACTTC.

This clonotype was seen ten or more times. The rearrangement uses TRBV20-1 and TRBJ2-3; no firm D call. V gave up 4 bases and J gave up 0 bases, with 11 bases separating them. The length of the CDR3 is 14 residues. Looked up from germline, CDR1 is DFQATT and CDR2 is SNEGSKA (reference sequence). The CDR3 sequence is CSATTDQSTDTQYF. The CDR3 coding sequence is TGCAGTGCTACAACCGACCAAAGCACAGATACGCAGTATTTT.

This clonotype was recorded many times. The V gene is TRBV11-2, the J gene TRBJ1-1; D not resolved. Trimming took 0 bases from V and 1 from J, leaving 9 bases between them. The CDR3 length is 15 residues. Germline values: CDR1 SGHAT, CDR2 FQNNGV. The CDR3 nucleotides read TGTGCCAGCAGCTTAGACGGGCAGTGGAACACTGAAGCTTTCTTT. It is translated as CASSLDGQWNTEAFF.

The CDR3 DNA is TGTGCCAGCAGCCCTATGACTAGCGGGACGTACAATGAGCAGTTCTTC. Amino acid sequence: CASSPMTSGTYNEQFF. V usage is TRBV11-2 and J usage is TRBJ2-1; 11 nucleotides align to TRBD2. This CDR3 is built from 16 residues. The trim removed 5 bases at V and 4 bases at J, leaving 7 bases unmatched. The germline gives CDR1 SGHAT, CDR2 FQNNGV.

The sample holds many counts of this clonotype. The chain uses TRBV5-1 and TRBJ1-1; tentatively, D is TRBD1 (6 bases). Trimming took 4 bases from V and 4 from J, leaving 17 bases between them. In germline, CDR1 is SGHRS, CDR2 YFSETQ. The CDR3 has 15 residues. Here the CDR3 DNA reads TGCGCCAGCAGCCCAGAGGGGGGCGGGTTCACTGAAGCTTTCTTT. Its translation is CASSPEGGGFTEAFF.

This clonotype was seen many times. The rearrangement uses TRBV5-1 and TRBJ2-1, with 11 positions matching TRBD2. Per the germline V gene, CDR1 is SGHRS and CDR2 is YFSETQ. The junction had 7 bases not matched to a gene; V was cut back by 0 bases and J by 8 bases. The CDR3 runs to 16 residues. The CDR3 sequence: CASSLGGLLAGDEQFF. The CDR3 nucleotides are TGCGCCAGCAGCTTGGGTGGACTACTAGCGGGGGATGAGCAGTTCTTC.

At least ten counts were recorded for this clonotype. This chain joins TRBV7-3 and TRBJ2-2; 7 positions match TRBD1. CDR3 length: 15 residues. V dropped 5 bases and J dropped 4; count of bases not matched to a gene: 7. Germline V lookup: CDR1 SGHTA, CDR2 FQGTGA. The CDR3 spells CASSLQGTLTGELFF. DNA of the CDR3: TGTGCCAGCAGCCTACAGGGGACGCTCACCGGGGAGCTGTTTTTT.

This clonotype was recorded at least ten times. The chain uses TRBV3-1 and TRBJ2-1; no clear D gene. This CDR3 is built from 15 residues. Trimming took off 2 bases at V and 6 bases at J, with 14 bases between the two ends. CDR1 and CDR2 (germline): LGHDT, YNNKEL (reference sequence). The CDR3 region is CASSQSSIGPNEQFF. CDR3 DNA sequence: TGTGCCAGCAGCCAATCATCAATAGGTCCCAATGAGCAGTTCTTC.

This clonotype occurred many times. The J gene is TRBJ2-3, the V gene TRBV2; maybe TRBD2 (5 bases). V lost 6 bases to trimming and J lost 10 bases, with 17 bases between them. The V gene's germline CDR1 is SNHLY and CDR2 FYNNEI. The CDR3 loop spans 13 amino acids. In DNA, the CDR3 is TGTGCCAGCAGGCAAAGTTTGTCTAGCTCGCAGTATTTT. Protein sequence: CASRQSLSSSQYF. The full variable domain, with the rest looked up from reference TRBV2 and TRBJ2-3, is EPEVTQTPSHQVTQMGQEVILRCVPISNHLYFYWYRQILGQKVEFLVSFYNNEISEKSEIFDDQFSVERPDGSNFTLKIRSTKLEDSAMYFCASRQSLSSSQYFGPGTRLTVL.

This clonotype was picked up many times. The chain carries TRBV15 and TRBJ2-5; no clear D. The CDR3 sequence is 14 residues long. Looked up from germline, CDR1 is LNHNV and CDR2 is YYDKDF (reference sequence). The V and J ends lost 0 bases and 2 bases respectively, with 7 bases between them. The CDR3 DNA reads as TGTGCCACCAGCAGAGATAACTTTCAAGAGACCCAGTACTTC. Its protein product is CATSRDNFQETQYF.

This clonotype showed up many times. The rearrangement uses TRBV20-1 and TRBJ1-1, with 7 bases identical to TRBD1. Germline values: CDR1 DFQATT, CDR2 SNEGSKA (reference sequence). V lost 0 bases, J lost 1 base, and 5 bases stayed unmatched. The CDR3 sequence is 15 residues long. CDR3 DNA sequence: TGCAGTGCTAGAGATTCAGGGGGGGGGAACACTGAAGCTTTCTTT. It codes for CSARDSGGGNTEAFF.

This clonotype was picked up a small number of times. This rearrangement joins TRBV20-1 to TRBJ1-1; no definite D call. Germline V gene sequence: CDR1 DFQATT, CDR2 SNEGSKA (reference sequence). The CDR3 consists of 16 residues. V shed 6 bases and J shed 5 bases, with 25 bases lying between them. The DNA of the CDR3 is TGCAGTGCCCGTGTCGGCCTGGCTAGTGGAGGGACTGAAGCTTTCTTT. It translates to CSARVGLASGGTEAFF.

A few counts support this clonotype. The V gene is TRBV5-1, the J gene TRBJ2-5, with 8 bases that match TRBD1. This CDR3 contains 13 residues. Germline V CDR1 and CDR2: SGHRS, YFSETQ. V gave up 3 bases and J gave up 9 bases; unmatched junction bases: 7. CDR3: CASSSQGAAAQYF. The CDR3 DNA follows: TGCGCCAGCAGCTCTCAGGGGGCGGCGGCCCAGTACTTC. Supplemented by reference TRBV5-1 and TRBJ2-5, the full variable domain reads KAGVTQTPRYLIKTRGQQVTLSCSPISGHRSVSWYQQTPGQGLQFLFEYFSETQRNKGNFPGRFSGRQFSNSRSEMNVSTLELGDSALYLCASSSQGAAAQYFGPGTRLLVL.

Only a few counts were recorded for this clonotype. V usage is TRBV6-1 and J usage is TRBJ2-2; D gene unclear. V lost 4 bases, J lost 7 bases, and 7 bases lay in between. Germline CDR1 reads MNHNS; CDR2 reads SASEGT. There are 12 residues in the CDR3. The CDR3 region is CASSAIGGELFF. In nucleotides, the CDR3 is TGTGCCAGCAGTGCCATTGGCGGGGAGCTGTTTTTT.

The chain has TRBV20-1 and TRBJ2-7, with 12 nucleotides matching TRBD2. The V and J ends lost 2 bases and 5 bases, in that order; junction bases with no gene match: 4. This CDR3 spans 14 amino acids. The germline V gene encodes CDR1 DFQATT and CDR2 SNEGSKA (reference sequence). CDR3 loop: CSARQWTSGNEQYV. The CDR3 DNA follows: TGCAGTGCTAGACAGTGGACTAGCGGGAACGAGCAGTACGTC.